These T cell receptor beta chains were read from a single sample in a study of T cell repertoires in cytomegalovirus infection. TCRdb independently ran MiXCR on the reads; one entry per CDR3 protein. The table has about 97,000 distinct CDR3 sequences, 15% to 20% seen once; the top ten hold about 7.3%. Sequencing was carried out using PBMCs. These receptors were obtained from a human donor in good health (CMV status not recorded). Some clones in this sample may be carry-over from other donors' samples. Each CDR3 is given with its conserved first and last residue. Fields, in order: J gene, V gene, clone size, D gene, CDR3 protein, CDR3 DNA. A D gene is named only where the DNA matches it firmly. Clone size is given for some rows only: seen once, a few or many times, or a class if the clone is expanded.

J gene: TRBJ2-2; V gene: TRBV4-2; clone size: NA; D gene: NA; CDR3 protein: CASSQESGANTGELFF; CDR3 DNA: TGTGCCAGCAGCCAAGAGTCGGGGGCGAACACCGGGGAGCTGTTTTTT
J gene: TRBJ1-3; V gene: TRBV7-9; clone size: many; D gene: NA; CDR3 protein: CASSFGTSGNTIYF; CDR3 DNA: TGTGCCAGCAGCTTCGGGACATCTGGAAACACCATATATTTT
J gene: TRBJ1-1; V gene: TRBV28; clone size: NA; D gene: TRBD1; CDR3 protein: CASSTPPGGYAFF; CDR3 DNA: TGTGCCAGCAGCACCCCACCAGGGGGGTATGCTTTCTTT
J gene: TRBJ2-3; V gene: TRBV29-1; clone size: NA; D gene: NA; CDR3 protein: CSAHPAGRGGSTDTQYF; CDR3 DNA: TGCAGCGCCCACCCCGCCGGCCGCGGCGGAAGCACAGATACGCAGTATTTT
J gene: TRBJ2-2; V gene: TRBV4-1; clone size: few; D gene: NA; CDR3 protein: CASSHPRGAGELFF; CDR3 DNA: TGCGCCAGCAGCCATCCCAGGGGAGCCGGGGAGCTGTTTTTT
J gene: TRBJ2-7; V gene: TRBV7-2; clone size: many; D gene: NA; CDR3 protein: CASSPTTGLEQYF; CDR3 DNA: TGTGCCAGCAGCCCCACGACGGGCCTGGAGCAGTACTTC
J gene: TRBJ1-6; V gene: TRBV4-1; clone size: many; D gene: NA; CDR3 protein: CASSQPRGGRTLHF; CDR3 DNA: TGCGCCAGCAGCCAACCGCGAGGGGGTAGGACCCTCCACTTT
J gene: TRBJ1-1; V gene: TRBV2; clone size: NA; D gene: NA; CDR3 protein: CASRSLLRNTEAFF; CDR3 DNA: TGTGCCAGCAGGAGTTTACTCCGGAACACTGAAGCTTTCTTT
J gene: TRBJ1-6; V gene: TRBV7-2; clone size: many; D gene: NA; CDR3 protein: CASRNTEGSPLHF; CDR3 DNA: TGTGCCAGCAGAAACACGGAGGGTTCACCCCTCCACTTT
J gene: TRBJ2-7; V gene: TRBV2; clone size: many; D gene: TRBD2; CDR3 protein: CAGGLAGTPEQYF; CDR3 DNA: TGTGCCGGTGGACTAGCGGGAACCCCCGAGCAGTACTTC
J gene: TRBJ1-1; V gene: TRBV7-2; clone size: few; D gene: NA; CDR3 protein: CASSTRQNTEAFF; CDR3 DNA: TGTGCCAGCAGCACCCGACAGAACACTGAAGCTTTCTTT
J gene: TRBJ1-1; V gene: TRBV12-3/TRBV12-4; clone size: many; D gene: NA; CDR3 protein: CASIPQVGRRTEAFF; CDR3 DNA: TGTGCCAGCATTCCCCAAGTGGGAAGACGAACTGAAGCTTTCTTT
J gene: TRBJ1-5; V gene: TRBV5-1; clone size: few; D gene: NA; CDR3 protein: CASSLGGGLEPQHF; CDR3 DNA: TGCGCCAGCAGCTTGGGGGGTGGGCTGGAGCCCCAGCATTTT
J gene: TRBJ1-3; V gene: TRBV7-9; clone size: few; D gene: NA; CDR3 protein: CASSPPYIRAIGNTIYF; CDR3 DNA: TGTGCCAGCAGCCCCCCATACATCAGGGCCATTGGAAACACCATATATTTT
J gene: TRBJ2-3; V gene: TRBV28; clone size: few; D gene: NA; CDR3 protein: CASSIADRKQYF; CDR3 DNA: TGTGCCAGCAGCATAGCGGACAGGAAGCAGTATTTT
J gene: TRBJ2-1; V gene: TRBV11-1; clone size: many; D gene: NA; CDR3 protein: CASSLADDNEQFF; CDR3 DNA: TGTGCCAGCAGCTTAGCAGACGACAATGAGCAGTTCTTC
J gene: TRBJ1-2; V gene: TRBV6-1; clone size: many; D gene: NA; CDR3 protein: CASSDSGYGYTF; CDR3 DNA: TGTGCCAGCAGTGACAGTGGCTATGGCTACACCTTC
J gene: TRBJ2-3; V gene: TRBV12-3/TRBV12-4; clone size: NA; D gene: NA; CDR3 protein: CASSREWDTQYF; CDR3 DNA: TGTGCCAGCAGTCGAGAATGGGATACGCAGTATTTT
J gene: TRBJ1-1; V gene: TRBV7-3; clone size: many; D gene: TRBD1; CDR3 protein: CASSLDRAGFTEAFF; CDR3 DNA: TGTGCCAGCAGCCTCGACAGGGCGGGATTCACTGAAGCTTTCTTT
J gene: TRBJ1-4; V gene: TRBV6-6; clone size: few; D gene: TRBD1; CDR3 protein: CASSSGTGINEKLFF; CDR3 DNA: TGTGCCAGCAGTTCCGGGACAGGTATTAATGAAAAACTGTTTTTT
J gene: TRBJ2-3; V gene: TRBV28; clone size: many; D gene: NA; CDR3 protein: CASSSPPSGTQYF; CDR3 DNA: TGTGCCAGCAGTTCCCCCCCCAGCGGCACGCAGTATTTT
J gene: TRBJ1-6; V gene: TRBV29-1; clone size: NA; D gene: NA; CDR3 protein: CSVKGPSPLHF; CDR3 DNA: TGCAGCGTTAAGGGACCTTCACCCCTCCACTTT
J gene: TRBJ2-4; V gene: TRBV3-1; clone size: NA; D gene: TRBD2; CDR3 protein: CASSPTPLAGGKNIQYF; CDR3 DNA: TGTGCCAGCAGCCCGACCCCACTAGCGGGGGGCAAAAACATTCAGTACTTC
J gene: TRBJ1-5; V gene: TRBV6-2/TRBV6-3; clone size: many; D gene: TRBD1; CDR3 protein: CASTSLGQGGSQPQHF; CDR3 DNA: TGTGCCAGCACCTCCTTAGGACAGGGCGGATCTCAGCCCCAGCATTTT
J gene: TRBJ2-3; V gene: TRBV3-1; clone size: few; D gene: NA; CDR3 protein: CASSRGGSSTDTQYF; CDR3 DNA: TGTGCCAGCAGCCGGGGAGGTTCTAGCACAGATACGCAGTATTTT
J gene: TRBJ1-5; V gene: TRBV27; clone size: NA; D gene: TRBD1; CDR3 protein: CASSVTGLLAQPQHF; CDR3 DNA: TGTGCCAGCAGTGTGACAGGGCTTCTAGCTCAGCCCCAGCATTTT
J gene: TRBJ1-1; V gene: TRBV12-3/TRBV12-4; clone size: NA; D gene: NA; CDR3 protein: CASSPRRGNTEAFF; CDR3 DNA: TGTGCCAGCAGTCCCCGGCGGGGGAACACTGAAGCTTTCTTT
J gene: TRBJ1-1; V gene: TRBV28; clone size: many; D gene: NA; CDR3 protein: CASTRLRAGNTEAFF; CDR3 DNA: TGTGCCAGCACTCGGTTAAGGGCAGGGAACACTGAAGCTTTCTTT
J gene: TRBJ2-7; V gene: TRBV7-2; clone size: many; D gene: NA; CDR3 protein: CASSLAWSYEQYF; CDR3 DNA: TGTGCCAGCAGCTTAGCTTGGTCATACGAGCAGTACTTC
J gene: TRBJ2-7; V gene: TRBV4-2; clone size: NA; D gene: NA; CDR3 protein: CGSSQGPRESSYEQYF; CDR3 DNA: TGTGGCAGCAGCCAAGGACCCCGGGAAAGCTCCTACGAGCAGTACTTC
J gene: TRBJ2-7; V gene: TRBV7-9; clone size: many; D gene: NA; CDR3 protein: CASSQGGLPEW; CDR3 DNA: TGTGCCAGCAGCCAGGGGGGCCTGCCTGAGTGG
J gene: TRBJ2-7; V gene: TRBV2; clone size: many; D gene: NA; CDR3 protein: CASRGRDGRREQYF; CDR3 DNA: TGTGCCAGCCGGGGGCGGGACGGCCGCCGGGAGCAGTACTTC
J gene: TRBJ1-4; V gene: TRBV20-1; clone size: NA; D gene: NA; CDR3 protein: CSARGGLGQRDANEKLFF; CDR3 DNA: TGCAGTGCTAGAGGGGGATTAGGGCAGCGTGATGCTAATGAAAAACTGTTTTTT
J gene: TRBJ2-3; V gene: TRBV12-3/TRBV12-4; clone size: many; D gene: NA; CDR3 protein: CASSFEQASTDTQYF; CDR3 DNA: TGTGCCAGCAGTTTTGAACAGGCTAGCACAGATACGCAGTATTTT
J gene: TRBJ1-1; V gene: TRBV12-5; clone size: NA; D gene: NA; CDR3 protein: CASGSRSTEAFF; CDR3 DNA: TGTGCTAGTGGTTCCCGGTCTACTGAAGCTTTCTTT
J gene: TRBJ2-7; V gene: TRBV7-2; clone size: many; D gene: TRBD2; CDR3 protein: CASSLGGTSVGEQYF; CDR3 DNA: TGTGCCAGCAGCCTAGGGGGGACTAGCGTGGGCGAGCAGTACTTC
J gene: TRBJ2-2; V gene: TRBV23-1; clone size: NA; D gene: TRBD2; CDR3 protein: CASPVTVGREQNTGELFF; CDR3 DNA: TGCGCCAGCCCAGTGACAGTAGGGAGGGAACAGAACACCGGGGAGCTGTTTTTT
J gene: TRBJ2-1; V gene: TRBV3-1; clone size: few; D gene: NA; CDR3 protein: CASSPRVSNNEQFF; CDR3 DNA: TGTGCCAGCAGCCCACGGGTCTCAAACAATGAGCAGTTCTTC
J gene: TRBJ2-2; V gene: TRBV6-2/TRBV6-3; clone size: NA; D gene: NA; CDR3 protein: CASRPVGATGELFF; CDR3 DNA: TGTGCCAGCCGCCCGGTCGGAGCCACCGGGGAGCTGTTTTTT
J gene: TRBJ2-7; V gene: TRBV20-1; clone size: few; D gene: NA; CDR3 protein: CSARVGGGVGHEQYF; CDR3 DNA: TGCAGTGCTAGGGTTGGGGGGGGCGTCGGGCACGAGCAGTACTTC
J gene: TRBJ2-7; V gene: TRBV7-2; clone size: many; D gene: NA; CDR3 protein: CASSLRSGRYEQYF; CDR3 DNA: TGTGCCAGCAGCTTAAGGTCTGGACGCTACGAGCAGTACTTC
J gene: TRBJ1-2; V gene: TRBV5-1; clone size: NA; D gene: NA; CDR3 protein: CASSPLAPISNYGYTF; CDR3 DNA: TGCGCCAGCAGCCCCTTGGCGCCGATCTCTAACTATGGCTACACCTTC
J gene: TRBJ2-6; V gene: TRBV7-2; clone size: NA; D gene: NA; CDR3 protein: CASSSGPGANVLTF; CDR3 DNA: TGTGCCAGCAGCTCGGGTCCTGGGGCCAACGTCCTGACTTTC
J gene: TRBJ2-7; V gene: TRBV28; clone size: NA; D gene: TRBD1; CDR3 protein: CASSRPGQRDEQYF; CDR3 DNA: TGTGCCAGCAGCCGACCGGGACAGAGGGACGAGCAGTACTTC
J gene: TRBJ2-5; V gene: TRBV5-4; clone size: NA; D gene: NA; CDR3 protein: CASSSLGSSGVKTQYF; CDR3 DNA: TGTGCCAGCAGCTCACTCGGGTCGTCAGGGGTGAAGACCCAGTACTTC
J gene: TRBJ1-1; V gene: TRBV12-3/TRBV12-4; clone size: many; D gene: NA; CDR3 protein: CASSPSGVNTEAFF; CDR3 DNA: TGTGCCAGCAGTCCCTCTGGGGTAAACACTGAAGCTTTCTTT
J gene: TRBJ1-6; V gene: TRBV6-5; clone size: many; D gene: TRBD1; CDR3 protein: CASSLGQGGGSPLHF; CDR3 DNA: TGTGCCAGCAGTCTCGGACAGGGAGGGGGTTCACCCCTCCACTTT
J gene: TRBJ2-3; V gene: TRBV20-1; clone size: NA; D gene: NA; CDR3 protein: CSGYPGGTVTDTQYF; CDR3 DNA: TGCAGCGGATATCCCGGTGGGACCGTCACAGATACGCAGTATTTT
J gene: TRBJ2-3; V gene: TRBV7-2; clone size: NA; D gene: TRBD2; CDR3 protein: CASSFPLSGGGGRGTEYF; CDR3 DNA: TGTGCCAGCAGCTTCCCCCTCTCTGGCGGGGGGGGCAGGGGTACGGAGTATTTT
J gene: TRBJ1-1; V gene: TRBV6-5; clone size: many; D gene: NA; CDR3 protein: CASSLGSAPEAFF; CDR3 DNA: TGTGCCAGCAGTCTCGGCTCTGCCCCTGAAGCTTTCTTT
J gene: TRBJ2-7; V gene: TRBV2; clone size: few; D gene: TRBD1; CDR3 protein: CASSDRTGAYEQYF; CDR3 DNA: TGTGCCAGCAGTGACAGGACAGGGGCGTACGAGCAGTACTTC